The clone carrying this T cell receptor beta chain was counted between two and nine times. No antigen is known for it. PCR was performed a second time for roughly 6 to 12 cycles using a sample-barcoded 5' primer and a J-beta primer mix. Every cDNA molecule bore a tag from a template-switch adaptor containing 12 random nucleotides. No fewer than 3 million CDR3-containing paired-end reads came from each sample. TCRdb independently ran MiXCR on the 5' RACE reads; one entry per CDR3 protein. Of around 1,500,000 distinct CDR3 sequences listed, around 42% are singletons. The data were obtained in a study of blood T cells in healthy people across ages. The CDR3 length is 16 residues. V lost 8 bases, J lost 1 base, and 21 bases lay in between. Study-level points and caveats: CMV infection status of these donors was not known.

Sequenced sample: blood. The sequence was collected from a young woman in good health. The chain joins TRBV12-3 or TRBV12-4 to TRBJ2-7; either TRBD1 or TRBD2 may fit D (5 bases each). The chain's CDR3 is CASHLQGEKGSYEQYF. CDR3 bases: TGTGCCAGCCATCTCCAAGGGGAGAAGGGTTCCTACGAGCAGTACTTC.